These 26 T cell receptor beta chains came from one sample sequenced in a study of EBV T-cell therapy then PD-1 blockade in nasopharyngeal carcinoma. No antigen has been assigned to these receptors. The repertoire was sequenced with immunoSEQ multiplex PCR; TCRdb's copy has only in-frame clones and lacks some. The sample holds about 20,000 clones; under 90% are singletons and the top ten take 30% to 35%. Time point specified: 266 days after commencement of treatment, after nivolumab therapy. Treatment specified: AdE1-LMPpoly-expanded autologous EBV-specific T-cell therapy followed by anti-PD-1 nivolumab. The source material was CD8+ T cells from blood, sampled at day 266 from a patient whose treatment included autologous EBV-specific T cells and nivolumab. These receptors were taken from a man in his forties with nasopharyngeal carcinoma.

The chain combines TRBV12-3 or TRBV12-4 with TRBJ2-7; D is unclear. The CDR3 has 13 residues. V was clipped by 1 base and J by 2 bases, with 6 bases between them. The CDR3 reads CASSLGQTYEQYF. The CDR3 nucleotides are TGTGCCAGCAGTTTAGGGCAGACCTACGAGCAGTACTTC.

In nucleotides, the CDR3 is TGTGCCAGCAGCGTAGACTCGGAGGGAGTTAACTATGGCTACACCTTC. This encodes CASSVDSEGVNYGYTF. The rearrangement uses TRBV9 and TRBJ1-2; D gene ambiguous. From germline, CDR1 is SGDLS and CDR2 YYNGEE. Trimming removed 0 bases from V and 1 base from J, with 13 bases in between. CDR3 length: 16 residues.

The genes are TRBV29-1 and TRBJ1-6, with 8 bases fitting TRBD1. Germline V gene data show CDR1 as SQVTM and CDR2 as ANQGSEA. The CDR3 has 13 residues. V shed 6 bases and J 10 bases; nucleotides not matched to a gene: 8. CDR3 sequence reads: CSVADREGSPLHF. In nucleotides, the CDR3 is TGCAGCGTAGCGGACAGGGAGGGCTCACCCCTCCACTTT.

The V call is TRBV6-2 or TRBV6-3, the J call TRBJ2-5; 7 bases line up with TRBD2. The CDR3 runs to 13 residues. V was clipped by 5 bases and J by 2 bases; unmatched bases: 2. Germline-derived CDR1 and CDR2 are MNHEY and SVGEGT. CDR3: CASSSGEQETQYF. The CDR3 DNA is TGTGCCAGCAGTAGCGGGGAACAAGAGACCCAGTACTTC.

The V and J genes are TRBV29-1 and TRBJ2-3; 8 bases line up with TRBD1. V gave up 8 bases and J gave up 2 bases; unmatched junction bases: 15. Germline V gene lookup returns CDR1 SQVTM and CDR2 ANQGSEA. CDR3 size: 16 residues. The CDR3 here is CSSWVATGDDTDTQYF. CDR3 DNA sequence: TGCAGCTCCTGGGTAGCGACAGGGGATGACACAGATACGCAGTATTTT.

This chain joins TRBV6-1 and TRBJ1-2; no firm D call. This CDR3 spans 13 amino acids. Trimming pared 5 bases from V and 2 bases from J, leaving 9 bases between. In germline, CDR1 is MNHNS, CDR2 SASEGT. The CDR3 bases are TGTGCCAGCAGTTTTGGCAGAAACTATGGCTACACCTTC. This translates into CASSFGRNYGYTF.

The rearrangement joins TRBV12-3 or TRBV12-4 to TRBJ2-7, with D maybe TRBD2 (5 bases). The CDR3 consists of 13 residues. V was pared by 3 bases and J by 2 bases, with 8 bases between. CDR3 coding DNA: TGTGCCAGCAGTTTTTCCGGGGCCTACGAGCAGTACTTC. This codes for CASSFSGAYEQYF.

This rearrangement joins TRBV6-5 to TRBJ2-3; D call uncertain. The germline V gene has CDR1 MNHEY and CDR2 SVGAGI. The germline V and J ends were trimmed by 4 bases and 4 bases, with 12 bases remaining between them. This CDR3 is 14 amino acids long. The DNA for the CDR3 is TGTGCCAGCAGTTCCCCAGACCGCCCAGATACGCAGTATTTT. Its translation: CASSSPDRPDTQYF.

This chain links TRBV24-1 with TRBJ2-7; a possible D gene is TRBD2 (5 bases). CDR1 is KGHDR and CDR2 is SFDVKD in the germline V gene. The CDR3 has 15 amino acids. V lost 4 bases and J lost 5, with 17 bases in between. The CDR3 DNA sequence: TGTGCCACCAGTGAAACCCCGGCCGGAGGAAACGAGCAGTACTTC. Protein product: CATSETPAGGNEQYF.

The chain has TRBV7-9 and TRBJ1-6, with 10 bases lining up with TRBD1. This CDR3 contains 15 residues. Germline trimming cut 6 bases from V and 7 bases from J; bases unmatched to any gene: 6. Germline CDR1 is SEHNR and CDR2 is FQNEAQ (reference sequence). The CDR3 here is CASRRPGQGNSPLHF. The CDR3 DNA reads TGTGCCAGCAGGCGCCCGGGACAGGGGAATTCACCCCTCCACTTT.

V usage is TRBV27 and J usage is TRBJ2-7, with D possibly TRBD1 on 7 matching bases. In germline, CDR1 is MNHEY, CDR2 SMNVEV (reference sequence). The CDR3 has 11 amino acids. CDR3 nucleotide sequence: TGTTCTGCGGGACAGCACTACGAGCAGTACTTC. Translation gives CSAGQHYEQYF.

This clone showed up just a few times. This chain uses TRBV16 with TRBJ2-1; 9 nucleotides line up with TRBD1. The CDR3 extends over 15 amino acids. From germline, CDR1 is KGHSY and CDR2 FQNENV. The ends lost 3 bases at V and 9 bases at J; junction bases unmatched: 9. The CDR3 reads CASSQPDRGNGEQFF. The CDR3 DNA is TGTGCCAGCAGCCAGCCGGACAGGGGAAACGGTGAGCAGTTCTTC.

CDR3 protein: CASSVGGESYGYTF. CDR3 sequence (DNA): TGTGCCAGCAGCGTAGGCGGGGAATCCTATGGCTACACCTTC. The chain employs TRBV9 and TRBJ1-2; no clear D gene. With 0 bases removed from V and 4 bases from J, the gap between germline ends came to 10 bases. CDR3 length: 14 residues. Germline V lookup: CDR1 SGDLS, CDR2 YYNGEE.

This clone appeared a single time. The rearrangement links TRBV28 to TRBJ1-4; D gene ambiguous. Looked up from germline, CDR1 is MDHEN and CDR2 is SYDVKM. The CDR3 covers 13 residues. V was pared by 6 bases and J by 7 bases, with 12 bases between. CDR3 DNA sequence: TGTGCCAGCAGACCGTCGAGATCTGAAAAACTGTTTTTT. Translating gives CASRPSRSEKLFF.

This chain connects TRBV7-9 to TRBJ1-1; no reliable D call. The germline gives CDR1 SEHNR, CDR2 FQNEAQ (reference sequence). Deletions cut 3 bases from V and 6 bases from J, with 11 bases between. CDR3 length: 13 amino acids. In DNA form, the CDR3 reads TGTGCCAGCAGCTTGTTTTTCGTCGCTGAAGCTTTCTTT. It is translated as CASSLFFVAEAFF.

The rearrangement joins TRBV9 to TRBJ1-1; no clear D gene. There are 12 residues in the CDR3. CDR1 and CDR2 (germline): SGDLS, YYNGEE. V was clipped by 0 bases and J by 7 bases, with 7 bases between them. The CDR3 nucleotides read TGTGCCAGCAGCGTAGCAGAGGGTGAAGCTTTCTTT. Translating gives CASSVAEGEAFF.

In its sample, this clone was seen once. V is TRBV10-3 and J is TRBJ1-5; no clear D gene. From germline, CDR1 is ENHRY and CDR2 SYGVKD. The CDR3 is 12 amino acids. V shed 4 bases and J shed 1 base, with 2 bases lying between them. The CDR3 region has the DNA TGTGCCATCAGTGGGAGCAATCAGCCCCAGCATTTT. Amino acid sequence: CAISGSNQPQHF.

The chain uses TRBV7-3 and TRBJ2-5; no firm D call. The CDR3 has 15 residues. Germline CDR1 reads SGHTA; CDR2 reads FQGTGA. Trimming removed 2 bases at V and 4 bases at J, with 14 bases between. CDR3: CASSLLGKGPETQYF. The CDR3 DNA sequence: TGTGCCAGCAGCTTATTGGGTAAAGGGCCAGAGACCCAGTACTTC.

This chain joins TRBV10-2 and TRBJ2-7; possible D gene TRBD1, 6 bases. CDR3 length: 12 residues. Germline values: CDR1 WSHSY, CDR2 SAAADI. V dropped 5 bases and J dropped 4 bases, with 9 bases sitting between them. In DNA form, the CDR3 reads TGCGCCAGCAGTTCAACAGGGTACGAGCAGTACTTC. Translation gives CASSSTGYEQYF.

The count of this clone is one. The chain employs TRBV6-2 or TRBV6-3 and TRBJ1-6; the D gene is possibly TRBD1 (6 bases). Between the trimmed V and J ends, which lost 2 bases and 8 bases, there was a span of 28 bases. The CDR3 totals 20 residues. Germline assignment: CDR1 MNHEY and CDR2 SVGEGT. In DNA form, the CDR3 reads TGTGCCAGCAGTTACCTACTATGGGGGGCGACATCCCGCTTGGATTCACCCCTCCACTTT. Amino acid sequence: CASSYLLWGATSRLDSPLHF.

The chain links TRBV2 to TRBJ2-7; a possible D gene is TRBD2 (5 bases). The germline V gene has CDR1 SNHLY and CDR2 FYNNEI. Trimming cost V 8 bases and J 3 bases, with 8 bases left between them. CDR3 size: 11 residues. CDR3 sequence: CASDGNYEQYF. The CDR3 DNA is TGTGCCAGCGACGGGAACTACGAGCAGTACTTC. The full variable domain, rest sourced from reference TRBV2 and TRBJ2-7, is EPEVTQTPSHQVTQMGQEVILRCVPISNHLYFYWYRQILGQKVEFLVSFYNNEISEKSEIFDDQFSVERPDGSNFTLKIRSTKLEDSAMYFCASDGNYEQYFGPGTRLTVT.

This clone was detected once. The chain has TRBV29-1 and TRBJ1-1, with 7 bases that match TRBD1. CDR1 SQVTM and CDR2 ANQGSEA come from the germline V gene. The trim removed 6 bases at V and 0 bases at J, leaving 1 base unmatched. This CDR3 contains 12 residues. The CDR3 DNA is TGCAGCGTGGGACAGATGAACACTGAAGCTTTCTTT. Protein product: CSVGQMNTEAFF.

This rearrangement joins TRBV2 to TRBJ2-5, with 7 bases lining up with TRBD2. CDR3 length equals 15 residues. Germline CDR1 is SNHLY and CDR2 is FYNNEI. V shed 9 bases, J shed 2 bases, and the junction held 12 bases outside the gene matches. The CDR3 sequence is CASWPRTGGQETQYF. The DNA for the CDR3 is TGTGCCAGTTGGCCCCGGACCGGGGGGCAAGAGACCCAGTACTTC.

The chain uses TRBV6-2 or TRBV6-3 and TRBJ2-3, with 9 nucleotides matching TRBD2. Germline V CDR1 and CDR2: MNHEY, SVGEGT. The CDR3 consists of 17 residues. V lost 5 bases, J lost 2 bases, and 11 bases stayed unmatched. This CDR3 is CASSIPHSGGLTDTQYF. CDR3 nucleotides: TGTGCCAGCAGTATCCCCCATAGCGGGGGCCTCACAGATACGCAGTATTTT.

V is TRBV19 and J is TRBJ2-6; 8 positions agree with TRBD1. The length of the CDR3 is 17 residues. V lost 7 bases to trimming and J lost 0 bases; unmatched junction nucleotides: 8. CDR1 LNHDA and CDR2 SQIVND come from the germline V gene (reference sequence). CDR3 sequence: CASTTGTGLSGANVLTF. CDR3 DNA sequence: TGTGCCAGTACCACCGGGACAGGCCTCTCTGGGGCCAACGTCCTGACTTTC.

CDR3 sequence reads: CASSEGLAGDEQFF. CDR3 coding DNA: TGTGCCAGCAGTGAGGGACTAGCGGGCGATGAGCAGTTCTTC. The chain uses TRBV6-4 and TRBJ2-1; 12 bases fit TRBD2. The CDR3 length is 14 residues. J gave up 8 bases and V 3 bases, and 2 bases lay outside the gene matches. Germline CDR1 reads MRHNA; CDR2 reads SNTAGT.